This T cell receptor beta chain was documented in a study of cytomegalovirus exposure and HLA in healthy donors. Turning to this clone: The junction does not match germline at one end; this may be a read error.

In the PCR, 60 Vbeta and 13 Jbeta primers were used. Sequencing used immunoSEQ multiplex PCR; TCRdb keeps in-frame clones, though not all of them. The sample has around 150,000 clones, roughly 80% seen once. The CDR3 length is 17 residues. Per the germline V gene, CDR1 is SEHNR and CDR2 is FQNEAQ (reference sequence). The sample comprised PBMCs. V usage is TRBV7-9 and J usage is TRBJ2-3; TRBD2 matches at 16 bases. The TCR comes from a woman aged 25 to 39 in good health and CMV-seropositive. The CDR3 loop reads CSSSLGLAGGPTDTQYF. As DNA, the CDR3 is TGTTCCAGCAGCTTGGGACTAGCGGGGGGGCCCACAGATACGCAGTATTTT. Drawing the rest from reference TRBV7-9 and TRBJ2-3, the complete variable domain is DTGVSQNPRHKITKRGQNVTFRCDPISEHNRLYWYRQTLGQGPEFLTYFQNEAQLEKSRLLSDRFSAERPKGSFSTLEIQRTEQGDSAMYLCSSSLGLAGGPTDTQYFGPGTRLTVL.